These T cell receptor beta chains were read from a single sample in a study of blood T cell repertoires in COVID-19. TCRdb's table, derived via immunoSEQ multiplex PCR, lists solely in-frame clones and lacks some. Among approximately 150,000 clones listed, about 85% were seen once. Sample: peripheral blood. These TCRs come from a man between 35 and 55 years old with acute or convalescent COVID-19. The CDR3 runs from the conserved cysteine through the conserved F or W. Each record gives: J gene, D gene, clone size, V gene, CDR3 DNA, CDR3 protein. D genes are given only for firm matches. Where a row states a size, it is once, few, many or the class of an expanded clone; other rows omit it.

>TRBJ1-2|.|.|TRBV12-2
TGTGCAAGTCGCTTATCTGGGACAGAACGGGAAGGCTACACCTTC
CASRLSGTEREGYTF
>TRBJ2-3|TRBD1|.|TRBV9
TGTGCCAGCAGCGTCCGGGACAGAGGTCAGGATACGCAGTATTTT
CASSVRDRGQDTQYF
>TRBJ2-7|.|.|TRBV12-3/TRBV12-4
TGTGCCAGCAGTTCCTCGACAGTCTACGAGCAGTACTTC
CASSSSTVYEQYF
>TRBJ1-3|TRBD1|.|TRBV28
TGTGCCAGCGGGACAGTCCTCGTCTCTGGAAACACCATATATTTT
CASGTVLVSGNTIYF
>TRBJ1-1|.|.|TRBV3-1/TRBV3-2
TGTGCCAGCAGCCTTTCGGCTGGGAGGGGGGGAGCTTTCTTT
CASSLSAGRGGAFF
>TRBJ2-3|.|.|TRBV9
TGTGCCAGCAGCGTAGCTGTTGATACGCAGTATTTT
CASSVAVDTQYF
>TRBJ1-5|.|.|TRBV18
TGTGCCAGCTCTCTCGCTGGGGCCGATCAGCCCCAGCATTTT
CASSLAGADQPQHF
>TRBJ1-1|.|.|TRBV4-1
TGCGCCAGCAGCCAAGGGGGGGGGCGAAACACTGAAGCTTTCTTT
CASSQGGGRNTEAFF
>TRBJ1-5|.|.|TRBV7-9
TGTGCCAGCAGTTCCACAGGGTACCAGCCCCAGCATTTT
CASSSTGYQPQHF
>TRBJ2-7|TRBD1|few|TRBV5-1
TGCGCCAGCAGCTCCGACAGGGGATACGAGCAGTACTTC
CASSSDRGYEQYF
>TRBJ2-3|.|.|TRBV19
TGTGCGAAGGGTGGAGGGAACTTCGACCCCACAGATACGCAGTATTTT
CAKGGGNFDPTDTQYF
>TRBJ2-7|.|.|TRBV27
TGTGCCAGCAAGGGGGAAAGGAGCTACGAGCAGTACTTC
CASKGERSYEQYF
>TRBJ1-5|TRBD1|.|TRBV6-2/TRBV6-3
TGTGCCAGCAGTTCAACGTTCAGGGGGCGTAGAAGCCGCGATCAGCCCCAGCATTTT
CASSSTFRGRRSRDQPQHF
>TRBJ2-1|.|.|TRBV3-1/TRBV3-2
TGTGCCAGCAGCCAAGACAAAGCGTATAAACAGTTCTTC
CASSQDKAYKQFF
>TRBJ2-2|.|.|TRBV19
TGTGCCACCCTGGGACTCAACACCGGGGAGCTGTTTTTT
CATLGLNTGELFF
>TRBJ1-2|TRBD1|once|TRBV7-2
TGTGCCAGCAGCTCCCGGGGACAGAGCTATGGCTACACCTTC
CASSSRGQSYGYTF
>TRBJ1-1|TRBD1|few|TRBV5-4
TGTGCCAGCCGACCGGACAGGGCGAACACTGAAGCTTTCTTT
CASRPDRANTEAFF
>TRBJ2-1|TRBD1|.|TRBV7-8
TGTGCCAGCAGCTTAGCGAGGACAGGGCACAATGAGCAGTTCTTC
CASSLARTGHNEQFF
>TRBJ1-5|.|.|TRBV30
TGTGCCTGGAGTGCAGGGAATCAGCCCCAGCATTTT
CAWSAGNQPQHF